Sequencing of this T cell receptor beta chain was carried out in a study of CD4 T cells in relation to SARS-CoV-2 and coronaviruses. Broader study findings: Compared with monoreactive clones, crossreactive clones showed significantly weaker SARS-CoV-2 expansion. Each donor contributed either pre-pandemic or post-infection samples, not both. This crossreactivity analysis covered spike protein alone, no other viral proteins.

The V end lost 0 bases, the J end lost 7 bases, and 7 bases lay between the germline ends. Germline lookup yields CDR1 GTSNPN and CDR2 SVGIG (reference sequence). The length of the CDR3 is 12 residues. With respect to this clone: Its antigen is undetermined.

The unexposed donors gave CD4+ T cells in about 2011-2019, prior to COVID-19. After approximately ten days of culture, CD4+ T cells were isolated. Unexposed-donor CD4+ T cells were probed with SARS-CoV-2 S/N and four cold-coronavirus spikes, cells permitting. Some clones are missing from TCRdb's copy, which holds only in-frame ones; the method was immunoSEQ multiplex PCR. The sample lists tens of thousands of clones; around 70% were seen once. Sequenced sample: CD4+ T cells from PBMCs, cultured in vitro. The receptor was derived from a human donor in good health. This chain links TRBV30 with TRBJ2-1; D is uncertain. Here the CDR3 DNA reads TGTGCCTGGAGTGTACCAGCGAATGAGCAGTTCTTC. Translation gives CAWSVPANEQFF.